This T cell receptor beta chain comes out of a study of ipilimumab plus nivolumab after autologous stem cell transplantation. Through week 26, nivolumab 3 mg/kg IV was given weeks 1, 4, 7, 10, then biweekly. Assay: immunoSEQ multiplex PCR; the TCRdb copy retains only in-frame clones and omits some. The sample lists some 87,000 clones, approximately 83% occurring once. Material: PBMCs, obtained in a trial of ipilimumab plus nivolumab as post-transplant consolidation. The sequence was obtained from a male donor with diffuse large B-cell lymphoma.

The CDR3, as DNA: TGTGCCAGCAGCTTCAGAGCAACTAATGAAAAACTGTTTTTT. This encodes CASSFRATNEKLFF. This rearrangement joins TRBV7-9 to TRBJ1-4; unclear D gene. This CDR3 has 14 residues. The germline V gene encodes CDR1 SEHNR and CDR2 FQNEAQ (reference sequence). Between the trimmed V and J ends, which lost 3 bases and 0 bases, there was a span of 5 bases.